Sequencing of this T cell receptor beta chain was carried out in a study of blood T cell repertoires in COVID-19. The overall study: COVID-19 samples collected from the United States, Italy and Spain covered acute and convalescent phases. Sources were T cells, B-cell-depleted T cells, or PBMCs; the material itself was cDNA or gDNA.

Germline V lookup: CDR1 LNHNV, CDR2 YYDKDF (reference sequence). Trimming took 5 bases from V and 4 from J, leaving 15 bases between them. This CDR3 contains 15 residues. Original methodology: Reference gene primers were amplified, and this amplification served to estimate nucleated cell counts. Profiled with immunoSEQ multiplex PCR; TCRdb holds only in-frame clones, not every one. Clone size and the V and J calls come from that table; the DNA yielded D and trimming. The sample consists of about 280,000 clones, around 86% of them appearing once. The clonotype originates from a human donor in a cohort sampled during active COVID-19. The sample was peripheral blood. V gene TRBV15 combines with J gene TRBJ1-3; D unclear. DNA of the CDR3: TGTGCCACCAGCCAGGCCCGCAACCTCGGAAACACCATATATTTT. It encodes CATSQARNLGNTIYF.